This TCR beta chain was obtained from a study of early T cells in non-severe SARS-CoV-2 infection. Study-wide background: Whole-blood bulk RNA, unsorted, was sequenced, and chains were unpaired.

General study findings and limits: Sequences matched to VDJdb favored anti-spike CD8 responses, while private and CD4 specificities were missed.

CDR3 length: 13 amino acids. The V gene end was trimmed by 8 bases and the J gene end by 8 bases; junction bases not matched to a gene: 8. Germline V gene data show CDR1 as SGHTA and CDR2 as FQGNSA. Unique molecular identifiers were affixed to single, distinct cDNA molecules. MiXCR, run by TCRdb on the 5' RACE reads, gives a single entry per CDR3 protein. The sample lists 48,000 or so distinct CDR3 sequences, about 6% seen once, with approximately 6.3% in the top ten. This clonotype was counted a few times. Its antigen is not identified. The rearrangement uses TRBV7-2 and TRBJ1-4; 7 bases agree with TRBD1. This TCR was sampled from an adult who was a healthcare worker with PCR-confirmed SARS-CoV-2 infection or an uninfected control (not recorded which). Sequenced material: whole blood, taken at baseline. DNA of the CDR3: TGTGCCAGCTCCCGACAGGGAGGGGAAAAACTGTTTTTT. It specifies CASSRQGGEKLFF.